Below, 21 T cell receptor beta chains from the same sample are listed, as sequenced in a study of T cell responses to AZD1222 COVID-19 vaccine. Assay used: immunoSEQ multiplex PCR; TCRdb lists only in-frame clones, some missing. The table lists about 140,000 clones, about 90% of them singletons, with about 6% in the top ten. The material sequenced was peripheral blood, taken on day 0 of AZD1222 vaccination. The source is an adult in good health.

The chain is built from TRBV4-1 and TRBJ1-5; D not certain. Germline assignment: CDR1 MGHRA and CDR2 YSYEKL. This CDR3 has 14 residues. The ends were cut back, 0 bases at V and 1 base at J, with 4 bases in the middle. The CDR3 DNA reads as TGCGCCAGCAGCCAAGAATGGAGCAATCAGCCCCAGCATTTT. Protein: CASSQEWSNQPQHF.

The chain combines TRBV27 with TRBJ1-5; no definite D call. There are 17 residues in the CDR3. Germline V gene lookup returns CDR1 MNHEY and CDR2 SMNVEV (reference sequence). Trimming took 3 bases from V and 4 from J, leaving 19 bases between them. This CDR3 reads CASSLQFSGSGNQPQHF. The CDR3 coding sequence is TGTGCCAGCAGTTTGCAGTTTTCGGGGTCGGGTAATCAGCCCCAGCATTTT.

The gene calls are TRBV28 and TRBJ1-1; 8 positions match TRBD1. The CDR3 is 15 amino acids. Trimming at V came to 8 bases and at J to 4 bases, leaving 12 bases not matched to a gene. Germline CDR1 MDHEN, CDR2 SYDVKM. In DNA form, the CDR3 reads TGTGCCAGCTCTAAACGACAGGGGTCGTCCACTGAAGCTTTCTTT. Residues: CASSKRQGSSTEAFF.

In its sample, this clone was seen once. V and J are TRBV7-2 and TRBJ1-6; D is uncertain. CDR1 and CDR2 from the germline V gene are SGHTA and FQGNSA. The CDR3 totals 16 residues. V lost 5 bases, J lost 6 bases, and 17 bases lay in between. The CDR3 reads CASSALIRNLNSPLHF. The CDR3 DNA sequence: TGTGCCAGCAGCGCTCTCATACGCAACCTTAATTCACCCCTCCACTTT.

This clone was counted a few times. The rearrangement uses TRBV29-1 and TRBJ1-5; 11 nucleotides agree with TRBD1. The CDR3 extends over 13 amino acids. Trimming took 4 bases from V and 4 from J; bases not matched to a gene: 0. Germline CDR1 SQVTM, CDR2 ANQGSEA. CDR3 sequence: CSVGDRGNQPQHF. CDR3 nucleotides: TGCAGCGTTGGGGACAGGGGGAATCAGCCCCAGCATTTT.

The chain couples TRBV7-3 to TRBJ2-5, with D unresolved. V was pared by 3 bases and J by 5 bases, with 22 bases between. The germline CDR1 and CDR2 sequences are SGHTA and FQGTGA. This CDR3 is built from 17 residues. DNA for the CDR3: TGTGCCAGCAGCTTGTTACAGCGATCACCCAGACGGGAGACCCAGTACTTC. Its protein product is CASSLLQRSPRRETQYF.

This clone showed up just a few times. The rearrangement joins TRBV6-4 to TRBJ1-5, with 7 bases that match TRBD1. The V segment lost 2 bases and the J segment 1 base; nucleotides outside the gene matches: 11. CDR3 length equals 18 residues. CDR1 and CDR2 from the germline V gene are MRHNA and SNTAGT. CDR3 protein: CASSDMKGAEVSNQPQHF. The DNA for the CDR3 is TGTGCCAGCAGTGACATGAAGGGGGCTGAAGTAAGCAATCAGCCCCAGCATTTT.

V gene TRBV7-2 combines with J gene TRBJ2-7; no definite D call. Trimming left V 1 base short and J 2 bases short, with 9 bases between. The CDR3 is made up of 14 amino acids. CDR1 SGHTA and CDR2 FQGNSA come from the germline V gene. CDR3 sequence (DNA): TGTGCCAGCAGCTTAGGGACGCAGGCCTACGAGCAGTACTTC. Protein sequence: CASSLGTQAYEQYF.

This chain links TRBV4-3 with TRBJ1-2; D not certain. This CDR3 has 14 amino acids. Germline V CDR1 and CDR2: LGHNA, YSLEER. Trimming took off 4 bases at V and 3 bases at J, with 12 bases between the two ends. CDR3 DNA sequence: TGCGCCAGCAGCCCCCGGGGTACGGACTATGGCTACACCTTC. This sequence encodes CASSPRGTDYGYTF.

This chain links TRBV3-1 (or the pseudogene TRBV3-2) with TRBJ1-2; unclear D gene. This CDR3 comprises 21 residues. Trimming removed 4 bases from V and 0 bases from J, with 30 bases in between. Germline CDR1 and CDR2: LGHDT and YNNKEL (reference sequence). The DNA for the CDR3 is TGTGCCAGCAGCCGCCCTCTACGTCAGGATTTTTTTCCGAGCCCTAACTATGGCTACACCTTC. Protein: CASSRPLRQDFFPSPNYGYTF.

The chain is built from TRBV4-1 and TRBJ1-1, with 8 bases matching TRBD1. Germline V CDR1 and CDR2: MGHRA, YSYEKL. The CDR3 sequence is 14 residues long. The junction had 5 bases not matched to a gene; V was cut back by 1 base and J by 7 bases. The CDR3 reads CASSQVTGTGEAFF. The CDR3 DNA follows: TGCGCCAGCAGCCAAGTGACCGGGACAGGTGAAGCTTTCTTT.

This clone was seen just once. J is TRBJ2-7 and V is TRBV28, with D perhaps TRBD1 or TRBD2 (6 bases each). The V gene lost 3 bases and the J gene lost 3 bases, with 12 bases spanning the gap. This CDR3 has 14 amino acids. The germline gives CDR1 MDHEN, CDR2 SYDVKM. The CDR3 spells CASSFTGRNYEQYF. The DNA for the CDR3 is TGTGCCAGCAGTTTCACAGGGAGGAACTACGAGCAGTACTTC.

The chain has TRBV7-9 and TRBJ1-2; 8 nucleotides align to TRBD1. The CDR3 loop spans 15 amino acids. Trimming removed 5 bases from V and 1 base from J; junction bases left unmatched: 6. Germline lookup yields CDR1 SEHNR and CDR2 FQNEAQ (reference sequence). The CDR3 DNA reads as TGTGCCAGCAGCGCGGGACAGGCGTTTAACTATGGCTACACCTTC. Amino acid sequence: CASSAGQAFNYGYTF.

This chain joins TRBV10-3 and TRBJ2-2, with D unresolved. Germline V gives CDR1 ENHRY, CDR2 SYGVKD. The V end lost 1 base, the J end lost 1 base, and 7 bases lay between the germline ends. The CDR3 has 15 amino acids. The DNA for the CDR3 is TGTGCCATCAGTGAGTTTGTAGGGAACACCGGGGAGCTGTTTTTT. This encodes CAISEFVGNTGELFF.

V and J are TRBV15 and TRBJ1-2, with D hard to call. CDR1 is LNHNV and CDR2 is YYDKDF in the germline V gene (reference sequence). There are 16 residues in the CDR3. The V and J ends lost 0 bases and 4 bases respectively, with 15 bases between them. CDR3 in DNA: TGTGCCACCAGCAGAGATCGGTCTAACCACCTCTATGGCTACACCTTC. This encodes CATSRDRSNHLYGYTF.

The J gene is TRBJ1-5, the V gene TRBV9; no reliable D call. The germline V gene encodes CDR1 SGDLS and CDR2 YYNGEE. The V and J ends lost 3 bases and 1 base respectively, with 11 bases between them. The CDR3 runs to 15 residues. The CDR3 reads CASSGRLRSNQPQHF. CDR3 nucleotide sequence: TGTGCCAGCAGCGGACGACTGAGAAGCAATCAGCCCCAGCATTTT.

The chain links TRBV6-6 to TRBJ1-1; D is ambiguous. The germline CDR1 and CDR2 sequences are MNHNY and SVGAGI (reference sequence). Trimming left V 2 bases short and J 5 bases short, with 12 bases between. This CDR3 contains 14 residues. The CDR3 is CASSYGIHATEAFF. The CDR3 DNA reads TGTGCCAGCAGTTACGGGATACATGCGACTGAAGCTTTCTTT.

The chain joins TRBV25-1 to TRBJ1-1; no clear D. Trimming took 4 bases from V and 11 from J, leaving 17 bases between them. Germline assignment: CDR1 MGHDK and CDR2 SYGVNS. The CDR3 loop spans 13 amino acids. The CDR3 coding sequence is TGTGCCAGCAGTGCGATCTCCGGACGGAGGGCTTTCTTT. It translates to CASSAISGRRAFF.

The chain uses TRBV15 and TRBJ1-3, with D perhaps matching TRBD1 (6 bases). The germline V gene encodes CDR1 LNHNV and CDR2 YYDKDF (reference sequence). This CDR3 has 14 amino acids. The V end lost 4 bases, the J end lost 0 bases, and 7 bases lay between the germline ends. The DNA for the CDR3 is TGTGCCACCAGCACAGGGGACTCTGGAAACACCATATATTTT. Its protein is CATSTGDSGNTIYF.

The V and J genes are TRBV5-5 and TRBJ1-2; a weak D match, TRBD1 (5 bases). There are 14 residues in the CDR3. Trimming took off 0 bases at V and 5 bases at J, with 11 bases between the two ends. The V gene's germline CDR1 is SGHKS and CDR2 YYEKEE (reference sequence). In nucleotides, the CDR3 is TGTGCCAGCAGCTTGGGACAGCGAGGGTATGGCTACACCTTC. Its translation: CASSLGQRGYGYTF.

The genes are TRBV10-3 and TRBJ2-1; TRBD1 is a possible D gene (5 bases). CDR1 is ENHRY, CDR2 SYGVKD, per germline. The CDR3 covers 12 residues. V lost 11 bases and J 7 bases, leaving 15 bases between the germline ends. The CDR3 loop is CALKTEVNEQFF. CDR3 in DNA: TGTGCCCTAAAGACAGAAGTGAATGAGCAGTTCTTC.